The present TCR beta chain was sequenced within a study of shared clonotypes between healthy human individuals. On this clone itself: Its antigen remains unidentified.

The CDR3 has 15 amino acids. V was clipped by 6 bases and J by 1 base; unmatched bases: 6. The germline V gene has CDR1 MDHEN and CDR2 SYDVKM. Study-level points and caveats: Sampling covered blood only; tissue repertoires likely differ.

Unsorted samples, those not sorted, used roughly 87 million PBMCs for genomic DNA. Genomic DNA of each subset was evenly split across several immunoSEQ plates. Authors' methods: ImmunoSEQ junction-only sequences lacked quality scores, so their filtering differed. Clones were read by immunoSEQ multiplex PCR, and TCRdb kept only the in-frame ones, dropping some. The D gene and trimming were derived from the DNA, and the V and J assignments and clone size from that table. The sample lists fewer than 650,000 clones; 75% to 85% were seen once. This clonotype was obtained from a woman aged 40 to 50 in good health. Some clones in this sample may be carry-over from other donors' samples. The sequenced material came from PBMCs. The chain recombines TRBV28 with TRBJ2-5; TRBD2 agrees at 9 bases. In DNA, the CDR3 is TGTGCCAGCAGACCCGGGACTAGCTTCCAAGAGACCCAGTACTTC. It codes for CASRPGTSFQETQYF.